These 17 T cell receptor beta chains originate from one sample sequenced in a study of blood T cell repertoires in COVID-19. Profiling relied on immunoSEQ multiplex PCR, and the TCRdb table lists in-frame clones only, not all of them. The sample records around 160,000 clones, roughly 90% being singletons. The specimen was peripheral blood. These receptors were collected from a human donor in a cohort sampled during active COVID-19.

The chain combines TRBV29-1 with TRBJ2-6; D might be TRBD2 (5 bases). Between the trimmed V and J ends, which lost 4 bases and 2 bases, there was a span of 9 bases. From germline, CDR1 is SQVTM and CDR2 ANQGSEA. This CDR3 has 14 residues. CDR3 region: CSVGEGPGANVLTF. The CDR3 nucleotides read TGCAGCGTTGGCGAGGGTCCTGGGGCCAACGTCCTGACTTTC.

This clone has only a few counts. The chain joins TRBV30 to TRBJ2-2; D is unclear. From germline, CDR1 is GTSNPN and CDR2 SVGIG (reference sequence). The CDR3 runs to 13 residues. Trimming shortened V by 3 bases and J by 7 bases, and 12 bases separated the two germline ends. DNA for the CDR3: TGTGCCTGGAGAAGAGGTATCCGCGGGGAGCTGTTTTTT. Its translation: CAWRRGIRGELFF.

The genes are TRBV12-3 or TRBV12-4 and TRBJ2-1; D is ambiguous. The CDR3 totals 10 residues. V shed 8 bases and J shed 10 bases, with 9 bases lying between them. The CDR3 loop reads CASQDLEQFF. The CDR3 DNA reads TGTGCCAGCCAGGATTTAGAGCAGTTCTTC.

The CDR3 protein is CSVRDRLNQPQHF. DNA of the CDR3: TGCAGCGTTCGGGACAGACTCAATCAGCCCCAGCATTTT. The rearrangement uses TRBV29-1 and TRBJ1-5; 7 nucleotides agree with TRBD1. V trimming: 5 bases; J trimming: 3 bases; junction bases outside the gene matches: 4. Germline CDR1 and CDR2: SQVTM and ANQGSEA. CDR3 size: 13 residues.

The CDR3 coding sequence is TGTGCCACCCAGAGGTCCCAATCGGCGGGCTACACCTTC. Protein product: CATQRSQSAGYTF. The chain combines TRBV7-2 with TRBJ1-2; no firm D call. Germline V gene lookup returns CDR1 SGHTA and CDR2 FQGNSA. The CDR3 extends over 13 amino acids. V gave up 10 bases and J gave up 8 bases, with 20 bases separating them.

The V and J genes are TRBV4-3 and TRBJ2-1, with TRBD1 identical over 10 bases. The germline gives CDR1 LGHNA, CDR2 YSLEER. V lost 0 bases, J lost 9 bases, and 11 bases stayed unmatched. The CDR3 totals 17 residues. The CDR3 sequence is CASSQDHSRQGAGEQFF. The CDR3, as DNA: TGCGCCAGCAGCCAAGATCACTCGAGACAGGGGGCAGGTGAGCAGTTCTTC.

The J gene is TRBJ1-1, the V gene TRBV5-1; D is unclear. Germline V gene lookup returns CDR1 SGHRS and CDR2 YFSETQ. This CDR3 spans 13 amino acids. Trimming pared 3 bases from V and 4 bases from J, leaving 10 bases between. CDR3 DNA: TGCGCCAGCAGCTGGGGAGAACCCACTGAAGCTTTCTTT. Translated: CASSWGEPTEAFF.

The gene calls are TRBV4-3 and TRBJ2-1; D gene ambiguous. Trimming took 1 base from V and 2 from J, leaving 9 bases between them. The V gene's germline CDR1 is LGHNA and CDR2 YSLEER. This CDR3 has 15 residues. The CDR3, as DNA: TGCGCCAGCAGCCAAGCCGTCATAGCCTACAATGAGCAGTTCTTC. It translates to CASSQAVIAYNEQFF.

This chain uses TRBV28 with TRBJ1-2, with TRBD1 matching over 11 bases. Trimming cost V 6 bases and J 8 bases; bases outside gene matches: 11. Germline CDR1 MDHEN, CDR2 SYDVKM. The CDR3 contains 15 residues. CDR3 DNA sequence: TGTGCCAGCAGGGGAAATGGACAGGGGGCTAGGGGCTACACCTTC. Translated: CASRGNGQGARGYTF.

The V call is TRBV6-5, the J call TRBJ2-2; no firm D call. V lost 0 bases and J 4 bases, leaving 9 bases between the germline ends. The length of the CDR3 is 15 residues. Germline CDR1 is MNHEY and CDR2 is SVGAGI. The CDR3 is CASSYSATATGELFF. DNA for the CDR3: TGTGCCAGCAGTTACTCCGCGACTGCCACCGGGGAGCTGTTTTTT.

The rearrangement links TRBV3-1 (or the pseudogene TRBV3-2) to TRBJ1-4; 7 positions agree with TRBD1. In germline, CDR1 is LGHDT, CDR2 YNNKEL (reference sequence). This CDR3 has 17 residues. J lost 5 bases, V lost 6 bases, and 15 bases had no gene match. CDR3 amino acids: CASSHRSRQGANEKLFF. The CDR3 nucleotides are TGTGCCAGCAGTCACCGTTCACGACAGGGAGCAAATGAAAAACTGTTTTTT.

This chain connects TRBV6-6 to TRBJ1-1; D not certain. V lost 2 bases and J 2 bases, leaving 12 bases between the germline ends. Germline V CDR1 and CDR2: MNHNY, SVGAGI (reference sequence). The CDR3 extends over 15 amino acids. DNA of the CDR3: TGTGCCAGCAGTTACCCCGGCCTGACAAACACTGAAGCTTTCTTT. Its protein is CASSYPGLTNTEAFF.

This chain joins TRBV9 and TRBJ1-3; maybe TRBD1 (6 bases). This CDR3 region has 15 residues. CDR1 SGDLS and CDR2 YYNGEE come from the germline V gene. V dropped 5 bases and J dropped 0 bases, with 12 bases sitting between them. CDR3 protein: CASSRQVDSGNTIYF. As DNA, the CDR3 is TGTGCCAGCAGTAGACAGGTCGACTCTGGAAACACCATATATTTT.

Here the CDR3 DNA reads TGTGCCAGCAGCAAAGGGGGGGTAGGCAATCAGCCCCAGCATTTT. Protein product: CASSKGGVGNQPQHF. The chain combines TRBV14 with TRBJ1-5; a possible D gene is TRBD1 (6 bases). Germline V CDR1 and CDR2: SGHDN, FVKESK. The CDR3 extends over 15 amino acids. V dropped 5 bases and J dropped 2 bases, with 13 bases sitting between them.

The rearrangement links TRBV6-4 to TRBJ2-3; 7 bases align to TRBD2. Trimming took 6 bases from V and 2 from J; bases not matched to a gene: 5. The CDR3 runs 14 residues. CDR1 and CDR2 from the germline V gene are MRHNA and SNTAGT. The CDR3 sequence: CASSTSGDTDTQYF. The DNA of the CDR3 is TGTGCCAGCAGCACGAGCGGGGACACAGATACGCAGTATTTT.

The chain uses TRBV30 and TRBJ2-5, with D unresolved. Deletions cut 4 bases from V and 7 bases from J, with 13 bases between. The CDR3 contains 12 residues. Germline CDR1 and CDR2: GTSNPN and SVGIG (reference sequence). CDR3 in amino acids: CAWTGIGWTQYF. As DNA, the CDR3 is TGTGCCTGGACAGGTATAGGATGGACCCAGTACTTC.

The chain joins TRBV7-8 to TRBJ2-7, with 11 bases that match TRBD1. Per the germline V gene, CDR1 is SGHVS and CDR2 is FQNEAQ. The CDR3 consists of 13 residues. Trimming removed 8 bases from V and 6 bases from J; junction bases left unmatched: 6. The CDR3 loop is CASEPGQGGEQYF. CDR3 nucleotides: TGTGCCAGCGAACCGGGACAGGGGGGCGAGCAGTACTTC.